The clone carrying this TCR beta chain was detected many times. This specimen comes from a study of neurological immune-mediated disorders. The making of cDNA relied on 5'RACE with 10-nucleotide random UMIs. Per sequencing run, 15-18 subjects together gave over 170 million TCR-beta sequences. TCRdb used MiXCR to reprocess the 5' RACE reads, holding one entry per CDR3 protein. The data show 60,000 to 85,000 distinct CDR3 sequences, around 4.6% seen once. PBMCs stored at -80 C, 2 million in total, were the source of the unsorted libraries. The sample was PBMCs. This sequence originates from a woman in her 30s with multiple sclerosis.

CDR3: CSARDQLRASYEQYF. In DNA, the CDR3 is TGCAGTGCTAGGGACCAGTTAAGGGCAAGCTACGAGCAGTACTTC. V usage is TRBV20-1 and J usage is TRBJ2-7, with unresolved D. The V gene's germline CDR1 is DFQATT and CDR2 SNEGSKA (reference sequence). V shed 3 bases and J shed 3 bases, with 18 bases lying between them. The CDR3 length is 15 residues.